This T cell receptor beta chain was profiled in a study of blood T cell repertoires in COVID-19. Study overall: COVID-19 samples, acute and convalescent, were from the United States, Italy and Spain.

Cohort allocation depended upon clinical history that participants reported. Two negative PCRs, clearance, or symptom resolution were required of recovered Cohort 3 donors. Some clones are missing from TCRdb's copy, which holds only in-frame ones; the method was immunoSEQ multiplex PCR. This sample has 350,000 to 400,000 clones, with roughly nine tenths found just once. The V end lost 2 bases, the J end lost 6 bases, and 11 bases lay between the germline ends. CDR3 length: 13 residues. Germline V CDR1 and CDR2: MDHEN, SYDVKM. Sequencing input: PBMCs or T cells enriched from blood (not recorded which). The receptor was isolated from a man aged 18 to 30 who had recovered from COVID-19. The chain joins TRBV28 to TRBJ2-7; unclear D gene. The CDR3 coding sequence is TGTGCCAGCAGTTTAGAGCCCGCCTTCGAGCAGTACTTC. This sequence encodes CASSLEPAFEQYF. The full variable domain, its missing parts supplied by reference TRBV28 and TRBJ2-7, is DVKVTQSSRYLVKRTGEKVFLECVQDMDHENMFWYRQDPGLGLRLIYFSYDVKMKEKGDIPEGYSVSREKKERFSLILESASTNQTSMYLCASSLEPAFEQYFGPGTRLTVT.